This TCR beta chain was sequenced in a study of blood T cell repertoires in COVID-19. Study in general: The origin of the acute and convalescent COVID-19 samples was the United States, Italy and Spain. Sample material is recorded as cDNA or gDNA derived from T cells, B-cell-depleted T cells, or PBMCs.

In this sample, this clone turned up once. Original analysis: Cell counts per sample came from amplifying reference gene primers. Repertoires were generated with immunoSEQ multiplex PCR, while TCRdb's copy carries only in-frame clones and drops some. From that table come the V and J calls and clone size; the DNA was used to work out D and trimming. The sample lists about 520,000 clones, 80% to 90% seen once, with roughly 3.1% in the top ten. The germline V and J ends were trimmed by 6 bases and 3 bases, with 8 bases remaining between them. CDR3 size: 13 residues. Germline CDR1 SNHLY, CDR2 FYNNEI. This receptor was identified in a human donor in a cohort sampled during active COVID-19. This chain links TRBV2 with TRBJ1-4, with a weak D call TRBD1 (5 bases). Source material: peripheral blood. The CDR3 DNA follows: TGTGCCAGCAGGTACAGGCCTAATGAAAAACTGTTTTTT. It is translated as CASRYRPNEKLFF.